This TCR beta chain was identified during a study of blood T cells in healthy people across ages. Each of the donors had around 9 milliliters of peripheral blood drawn into EDTA-treated Vacutainer tubes. The amount of total RNA extracted per sample was at least 5.5 micrograms. Then a second PCR, running roughly 6 to 12 cycles, was carried out with a sample-barcoded 5' primer and a J-beta primer mix. TCRdb used MiXCR to reprocess the 5' RACE reads, holding one entry per CDR3 protein. The sample contains about 690,000 distinct CDR3 sequences, 40% to 45% of which appear only once. This clonotype showed up just a few times. Per germline, CDR1 SQVTM and CDR2 ANQGSEA. The CDR3 has 13 amino acids.

The clonotype was recovered from a man older than 75 in good health. V gene TRBV29-1 combines with J gene TRBJ2-3, with 7 bases identical to TRBD2. Source material: blood. In DNA form, the CDR3 reads TGCAGGAAGGGGCGGGAGAATAAGGATACGCAGTATTTT. It yields the protein CRKGRENKDTQYF.